Following are 22 T cell receptor beta chains from one sample sequenced in a study of T cell repertoires in cytomegalovirus infection. TCRdb re-derived calls from the reads in MiXCR, one entry per CDR3 protein. This sample has around 99,000 distinct CDR3 sequences; approximately 28% occur once, and the top ten carry roughly three quarters. Their antigens remain unidentified. The sample consisted of CD8+ T cells from cultured PBMCs, taken from culture after CMV antigen stimulation. The receptors shown here come from a human donor in good health (CMV status not recorded). Some clones in this sample may be carry-over from other donors' samples.

This chain connects TRBV12-5 to TRBJ2-5; TRBD2 might be the D (6 bases). This CDR3 comprises 13 residues. Germline V gene lookup returns CDR1 LGHNT and CDR2 FRNRAP. Trimming took 3 bases from V and 2 from J, leaving 7 bases between them. The DNA of the CDR3 is TGTGCTAGTGGTTTAGGGACTCAAGAGACCCAGTACTTC. Translated, it gives CASGLGTQETQYF.

This clonotype was seen a handful of times. The chain is built from TRBV7-9 and TRBJ1-4, with D unresolved. Trimming removed 5 bases at V and 0 bases at J, with 13 bases between. Germline CDR1 SEHNR, CDR2 FQNEAQ (reference sequence). The CDR3 is 16 amino acids. CDR3 nucleotides: TGTGCCAGCAGCGGTTCAGAGTTTGCAACTAATGAAAAACTGTTTTTT. Its protein is CASSGSEFATNEKLFF.

This rearrangement joins TRBV4-1 to TRBJ2-7; no reliable D call. The V end was cut by 4 bases, the J end by 7 bases, with 17 bases between. The germline gives CDR1 MGHRA, CDR2 YSYEKL. There are 14 residues in the CDR3. Here the CDR3 reads CASSLRIDGGEQYF. The CDR3 nucleotides read TGCGCCAGCAGCCTCAGGATTGACGGTGGGGAGCAGTACTTC.

This rearrangement joins TRBV20-1 to TRBJ2-7; maybe TRBD1 (7 bases). Trimming took 4 bases from V and 8 from J, leaving 33 bases between them. This CDR3 contains 18 residues. Germline values: CDR1 DFQATT, CDR2 SNEGSKA (reference sequence). The CDR3 sequence is CSATGSPPDGGGWYKQYF. The DNA for the CDR3 is TGCAGTGCTACCGGGAGCCCACCGGACGGAGGGGGCTGGTACAAGCAGTACTTC.

V is TRBV6-8 and J is TRBJ2-5, with TRBD2 matching over 9 bases. Trimming removed 8 bases from V and 4 bases from J; junction bases left unmatched: 11. CDR3 size: 15 residues. The V gene's germline CDR1 is MNHGY and CDR2 SAAAGT. The CDR3: CASGRLAGSGETQYF. The DNA for the CDR3 is TGTGCCAGCGGGAGGCTAGCGGGATCGGGAGAGACCCAGTACTTC.

V and J are TRBV28 and TRBJ2-1; 9 positions agree with TRBD2. The germline CDR1 and CDR2 sequences are MDHEN and SYDVKM. J gave up 0 bases and V 5 bases, and 8 bases lay outside the gene matches. The CDR3 covers 17 residues. CDR3 bases: TGTGCCAGCAGTCGGAGTAGCGGGGGTTCCTCCTACAATGAGCAGTTCTTC. Amino acid sequence: CASSRSSGGSSYNEQFF.

This clonotype was found a few times. This chain joins TRBV7-9 and TRBJ2-2, with 9 bases fitting TRBD1. The V gene end was trimmed by 4 bases and the J gene end by 0 bases; junction bases not matched to a gene: 15. CDR1 is SEHNR, CDR2 FQNEAQ, per germline (reference sequence). The CDR3 is made up of 20 amino acids. The CDR3 nucleotides are TGTGCCAGCAGCTCACCACCTGGACAGGGGCCACCCTCGAACACCGGGGAGCTGTTTTTT. This sequence encodes CASSSPPGQGPPSNTGELFF.

V gene TRBV4-2 combines with J gene TRBJ2-4, with D perhaps assigned TRBD1 or TRBD2 (5 bases each). Trimming cost V 0 bases and J 1 base, with 10 bases left between them. Germline assignment: CDR1 LGHNA and CDR2 YNFKEQ. The CDR3 runs to 16 residues. CDR3 sequence (DNA): TGTGCCAGCAGCCAAGATTTCAGGGAGGCCAAAAACATTCAGTACTTC. Translation: CASSQDFREAKNIQYF.

V gene TRBV20-1 combines with J gene TRBJ2-1, with D possibly TRBD1 on 6 matching bases. There are 14 residues in the CDR3. The V end was cut by 0 bases, the J end by 7 bases, with 13 bases between. CDR1 DFQATT and CDR2 SNEGSKA come from the germline V gene (reference sequence). The CDR3 DNA follows: TGCAGTGCTAGAGATAGAAGGGGGACGAATGAGCAGTTCTTC. Translated: CSARDRRGTNEQFF.

This chain joins TRBV12-3 or TRBV12-4 and TRBJ2-2; D may match TRBD1 or TRBD2 (5 bases each). Between the trimmed V and J ends, which lost 6 bases and 5 bases, there was a span of 13 bases. The CDR3 runs 14 residues. The CDR3 spells CASRPGAVTGELFF. CDR3 DNA sequence: TGTGCCAGCAGACCCGGGGCGGTGACCGGGGAGCTGTTTTTT.

Details on this clonotype: A read error is possible here, since a much larger clone lies one base away. The genes are TRBV7-2 and TRBJ2-2, with no clear D. CDR1 SGHTA and CDR2 FQGNSA come from the germline V gene. This CDR3 spans 14 amino acids. Trimming took 5 bases from V and 5 from J, leaving 12 bases between them. CDR3 coding DNA: TGTGCCAGCAGCGAGAACCAATGGACCGGGGAGCTGTTTTTT. Translated: CASSENQWTGELFF.

This chain links TRBV4-1 with TRBJ2-1; TRBD2 matches 8 bases. The germline gives CDR1 MGHRA, CDR2 YSYEKL. After removal of 3 bases from V and 1 base from J, the junction contained 5 bases not matched to a gene. The CDR3 has 16 amino acids. The CDR3 loop is CASSQGLGESYNEQFF. The CDR3 DNA is TGCGCCAGCAGCCAGGGACTAGGGGAATCCTACAATGAGCAGTTCTTC.

This clonotype was observed a handful of times. This chain uses TRBV7-9 with TRBJ2-7, with a tentative D call TRBD2 (5 bases). This CDR3 comprises 12 residues. Per germline, CDR1 SEHNR and CDR2 FQNEAQ (reference sequence). The V and J ends lost 0 bases and 7 bases respectively, with 7 bases between them. The CDR3 nucleotides are TGTGCCAGCAGCTTAGCCTCGGGGGAGCAGTACTTC. Residues: CASSLASGEQYF.

This clonotype was seen repeatedly, ten times or more. V usage is TRBV19 and J usage is TRBJ1-5; 8 bases agree with TRBD1. This CDR3 has 15 residues. Germline assignment: CDR1 LNHDA and CDR2 SQIVND (reference sequence). The V gene end was trimmed by 4 bases and the J gene end by 2 bases; junction bases not matched to a gene: 4. For the CDR3, the DNA is TGTGCCAGTAGTACGACAGGGGCAGGCAATCAGCCCCAGCATTTT. Protein sequence: CASSTTGAGNQPQHF. Full variable domain (remainder filled in from reference TRBV19 and TRBJ1-5): DGGITQSPKYLFRKEGQNVTLSCEQNLNHDAMYWYRQDPGQGLRLIYYSQIVNDFQKGDIAEGYSVSREKKESFPLTVTSAQKNPTAFYLCASSTTGAGNQPQHFGDGTRLSIL.

This clonotype was counted only a few times. J is TRBJ1-5 and V is TRBV28; D gene uncertain. CDR1 and CDR2 (germline): MDHEN, SYDVKM. This CDR3 spans 14 amino acids. Trimming took 7 bases from V and 4 from J, leaving 14 bases between them. The CDR3 protein is CASTSVGSNQPQHF. In nucleotides, the CDR3 is TGTGCCAGCACTTCCGTGGGGTCGAATCAGCCCCAGCATTTT.

This clonotype showed up many times. The V and J genes are TRBV7-9 and TRBJ1-1; 9 positions agree with TRBD1. The CDR3 is 16 residues long. The V gene end was trimmed by 5 bases and the J gene end by 2 bases; junction bases not matched to a gene: 9. CDR1 and CDR2 from the germline V gene are SEHNR and FQNEAQ (reference sequence). This chain's CDR3 is CASSPPGTGHNTEAFF. In nucleotides, the CDR3 is TGTGCCAGCAGCCCCCCCGGGACAGGGCATAACACTGAAGCTTTCTTT.

The chain uses TRBV15 and TRBJ2-2; D remains ambiguous. Looked up from germline, CDR1 is LNHNV and CDR2 is YYDKDF (reference sequence). CDR3 length: 15 amino acids. Trimming removed 0 bases at V and 6 bases at J, with 11 bases between. DNA for the CDR3: TGTGCCACCAGCAGAGATCTTGAAGGGCCCGGGGAGCTGTTTTTT. It is translated as CATSRDLEGPGELFF.

In its sample, this clonotype was seen many times. The V call is TRBV12-3 or TRBV12-4, the J call TRBJ2-1; D gene uncertain. V was shortened by 1 base and J by 6 bases, with 10 bases between the two germline ends. The CDR3 loop spans 14 amino acids. This CDR3 is CASSLETAANEQFF. The CDR3 DNA reads as TGTGCCAGCAGTTTAGAAACAGCCGCCAATGAGCAGTTCTTC.

The rearrangement uses TRBV4-1 and TRBJ1-4; D might be TRBD1 (5 bases). The CDR3 runs 16 residues. The V and J ends lost 5 bases and 0 bases respectively, with 13 bases between them. Germline V gene data show CDR1 as MGHRA and CDR2 as YSYEKL. In DNA, the CDR3 is TGCGCCAGCAGCACCTCGACAGAAGCAACTAATGAAAAACTGTTTTTT. Its protein is CASSTSTEATNEKLFF.

This clonotype has ten or more counts. The chain is built from TRBV7-2 and TRBJ2-2; no clear D gene. This CDR3 region has 12 residues. V lost 5 bases and J 2 bases, leaving 3 bases between the germline ends. CDR1 and CDR2 (germline): SGHTA, FQGNSA. DNA for the CDR3: TGTGCCAGCAGCCATAACACCGGGGAGCTGTTTTTT. It specifies CASSHNTGELFF.

The V and J genes are TRBV27 and TRBJ1-2, with a weak D call TRBD1 (5 bases). There are 13 residues in the CDR3. Germline assignment: CDR1 MNHEY and CDR2 SMNVEV (reference sequence). V dropped 2 bases and J dropped 5 bases, with 9 bases sitting between them. For the CDR3, the DNA is TGTGCCAGCAGTTTAGGGGGGGAGTATGGCTACACCTTC. This encodes CASSLGGEYGYTF.

The V and J genes are TRBV19 and TRBJ1-2, with no clear D. The V gene lost 7 bases and the J gene lost 2 bases, with 17 bases spanning the gap. The CDR3 contains 15 residues. Germline CDR1 is LNHDA and CDR2 is SQIVND (reference sequence). In nucleotides, the CDR3 is TGTGCCAGTACGGACCAGCCCTTCCGGAACTATGGCTACACCTTC. It yields the protein CASTDQPFRNYGYTF.